These 8 T cell receptor beta chains came from one sample sequenced in a study of T cell changes during pregnancy in multiple sclerosis. Using immunoSEQ multiplex PCR, the repertoire was profiled, and TCRdb retains in-frame clones only, with some absent. This repertoire shows 56,000 or so clones, around 94% found once; its top ten account for 0.6% to 0.75%. The sample here was CD4+ T cells from peripheral blood mononuclear cells, taken in the third trimester of pregnancy. These TCRs come from a female donor with multiple sclerosis, enrolled in a pregnancy study.

V usage is TRBV27 and J usage is TRBJ1-5; 8 bases are a match to TRBD1. This CDR3 has 16 residues. Trimming cost V 5 bases and J 6 bases; bases outside gene matches: 12. The germline V gene encodes CDR1 MNHEY and CDR2 SMNVEV (reference sequence). The CDR3 DNA reads TGTGCCAGCAGTCCCCCGGGACTCAGGGGGCCTCAGCCCCAGCATTTT. This gives the protein CASSPPGLRGPQPQHF.

The V gene is TRBV30, the J gene TRBJ2-7; unclear D gene. The CDR3 is made up of 12 amino acids. The V end was cut by 0 bases, the J end by 5 bases, with 8 bases between. Per germline, CDR1 GTSNPN and CDR2 SVGIG (reference sequence). In nucleotides, the CDR3 is TGTGCCTGGAGTGTCCAGGTCCACGAGCAGTACTTC. Its translation: CAWSVQVHEQYF.

The chain recombines TRBV7-8 with TRBJ2-4, with TRBD1 matching over 7 bases. Germline CDR1 is SGHVS and CDR2 is FQNEAQ. This CDR3 spans 17 amino acids. The V segment lost 5 bases and the J segment 0 bases; nucleotides outside the gene matches: 10. The chain's CDR3 is CASSPRRTGLAKNIQYF. The DNA for the CDR3 is TGTGCCAGCAGCCCCAGGAGGACAGGCTTAGCCAAAAACATTCAGTACTTC. Together with reference TRBV7-8 and TRBJ2-4, the CDR3 gives the full variable domain: GAGVSQSPRYKVAKRGQDVALRCDPISGHVSLFWYQQALGQGPEFLTYFQNEAQLDKSGLPSDRFFAERPEGSVSTLKIQRTQQEDSAVYLCASSPRRTGLAKNIQYFGAGTRLSVL.

The V call is TRBV5-4, the J call TRBJ1-5; 11 nucleotides match TRBD1. CDR3 size: 15 residues. Trimming took 4 bases from V and 5 from J; bases not matched to a gene: 5. The V gene's germline CDR1 is SGHNT and CDR2 YYREEE (reference sequence). The CDR3 coding sequence is TGTGCCAGCAGCGTGGGGGGACAGGGGGATCAGCCCCAGCATTTT. Amino acids: CASSVGGQGDQPQHF. Combining the CDR3 with reference TRBV5-4 and TRBJ1-5 gives the whole variable domain ETGVTQSPTHLIKTRGQQVTLRCSSQSGHNTVSWYQQALGQGPQFIFQYYREEENGRGNFPPRFSGLQFPNYSSELNVNALELDDSALYLCASSVGGQGDQPQHFGDGTRLSIL.

The rearrangement joins TRBV18 to TRBJ2-3; D gene ambiguous. CDR1 is KGHSH, CDR2 LQKENI, per germline. The CDR3 has 14 amino acids. Trimming removed 3 bases at V and 2 bases at J, with 9 bases between. Written as DNA, the CDR3 is TGTGCCAGCTCACCCCCGACACTCACAGATACGCAGTATTTT. This encodes CASSPPTLTDTQYF.

This clone has just one count. The V call is TRBV1, the J call TRBJ2-1; TRBD2 is the table's D call and was not checked against the DNA. TRBV1 is a pseudogene segment. This CDR3 region has 17 residues. The CDR3 DNA sequence: TGCACCAGCAGCCAAGATAAGGCGGGAGGGCCTCTTTGTGAGCAGTTCTTC. This translates into CTSSQDKAGGPLCEQFF.

V and J are TRBV28 and TRBJ1-5; 8 nucleotides line up with TRBD1. The CDR3 sequence is 18 residues long. Germline CDR1 MDHEN, CDR2 SYDVKM. The V gene end was trimmed by 2 bases and the J gene end by 3 bases; junction bases not matched to a gene: 12. The CDR3 bases are TGTGCCAGCAGTTTAGGAACAGGGGGGTTAGCACTCAATCAGCCCCAGCATTTT. Its protein is CASSLGTGGLALNQPQHF.

The rearrangement uses TRBV7-3 and TRBJ2-5; 8 bases line up with TRBD2. Trimming removed 5 bases from V and 2 bases from J; junction bases left unmatched: 7. The CDR3 spans 15 residues. Per germline, CDR1 SGHTA and CDR2 FQGTGA. DNA of the CDR3: TGTGCCAGCAGCGCTACGGGACTAGGGCAAGAGACCCAGTACTTC. Amino acid sequence: CASSATGLGQETQYF.